One and the same sample provided the 13 T cell receptor beta chains below, sequenced in a study of cytomegalovirus exposure and HLA in healthy donors. 60 Vbeta and 13 Jbeta primers were used in PCR. The table came from immunoSEQ multiplex PCR; TCRdb's copy has only in-frame clones and leaves some out. The table lists roughly 200,000 clones, 76% of them singletons. The specimen sequenced was PBMCs. These TCRs come from a man aged 18-30 years in good health and CMV-seronegative.

About this clone itself: Mismatch with germline at one junction end may stem from a read error. The chain joins TRBV7-9 to TRBJ2-1; TRBD2 matches 7 bases. This CDR3 comprises 16 residues. Per the germline V gene, CDR1 is SEHNR and CDR2 is FQNEAQ (reference sequence). The CDR3: CSSSLGTTDPYNEQFF. CDR3 coding DNA: TGTTCCAGCAGCTTAGGGACTACGGATCCTTACAATGAGCAGTTCTTC.

The CDR3 sequence is CASSARGQGYGYTF. As DNA, the CDR3 is TGCGCCAGCAGCGCAAGAGGACAGGGCTATGGCTACACCTTC. This chain connects TRBV5-1 to TRBJ1-2; 8 bases agree with TRBD1. There are 14 residues in the CDR3. V lost 4 bases and J lost 4; bases outside the gene matches: 6. Germline V gene data show CDR1 as SGHRS and CDR2 as YFSETQ.

This clone showed up just a few times. The chain carries TRBV28 and TRBJ1-5; D is ambiguous. The CDR3 totals 13 residues. CDR1 MDHEN and CDR2 SYDVKM come from the germline V gene. Trimming cost V 9 bases and J 4 bases, with 13 bases left between them. Here the CDR3 reads CASDGSLNQPQHF. The CDR3 DNA is TGTGCCAGTGACGGGTCATTAAATCAGCCCCAGCATTTT. Supplemented by reference TRBV28 and TRBJ1-5, the full variable domain reads DVKVTQSSRYLVKRTGEKVFLECVQDMDHENMFWYRQDPGLGLRLIYFSYDVKMKEKGDIPEGYSVSREKKERFSLILESASTNQTSMYLCASDGSLNQPQHFGDGTRLSIL.

The V call is TRBV5-6, the J call TRBJ2-1, with 12 bases fitting TRBD2. Per germline, CDR1 SGHDT and CDR2 YYEEEE. This CDR3 contains 18 residues. V lost 2 bases to trimming and J lost 7 bases; unmatched junction nucleotides: 13. In DNA, the CDR3 is TGTGCCAGCAGCTTCGGCCTAGCGGGAGGGCCTTATATAAATGAGCAGTTCTTC. Encoded protein: CASSFGLAGGPYINEQFF.

The chain links TRBV15 to TRBJ2-5; TRBD2 aligns across 7 bases. This CDR3 has 17 amino acids. The trim removed 3 bases at V and 5 bases at J, leaving 15 bases unmatched. The germline gives CDR1 LNHNV, CDR2 YYDKDF (reference sequence). The CDR3 bases are TGTGCCACCAGCAGTAAACTTCTAGCGGCTCTTACGGAGACCCAGTACTTC. Protein product: CATSSKLLAALTETQYF. Together with reference TRBV15 and TRBJ2-5, the CDR3 gives the full variable domain: DAMVIQNPRYQVTQFGKPVTLSCSQTLNHNVMYWYQQKSSQAPKLLFHYYDKDFNNEADTPDNFQSRRPNTSFCFLDIRSPGLGDTAMYLCATSSKLLAALTETQYFGPGTRLLVL.

This clone was observed a handful of times. V usage is TRBV5-5 and J usage is TRBJ1-1, with 7 bases that match TRBD1. The CDR3 length is 17 residues. Germline CDR1 reads SGHKS; CDR2 reads YYEKEE (reference sequence). V was clipped by 1 base and J by 1 base; unmatched bases: 10. The CDR3 region is CASSLTLTGTANTEAFF. DNA for the CDR3: TGTGCCAGCAGCTTGACCCTAACCGGGACAGCGAACACTGAAGCTTTCTTT.

The chain combines TRBV7-2 with TRBJ2-1, with 8 bases that match TRBD2. With 5 bases clipped from V and 4 bases from J, the junction kept 16 bases outside the gene matches. Looked up from germline, CDR1 is SGHTA and CDR2 is FQGNSA. The CDR3 loop spans 18 amino acids. CDR3 region: CASSAWIAGLAGYNEQFF. The CDR3 DNA follows: TGTGCCAGCAGCGCGTGGATAGCGGGTCTAGCGGGTTACAATGAGCAGTTCTTC.

The chain links TRBV5-1 to TRBJ2-2; D is perhaps TRBD1 (6 bases). Germline lookup yields CDR1 SGHRS and CDR2 YFSETQ. V shed 3 bases and J shed 0 bases, with 15 bases lying between them. CDR3 length: 17 amino acids. The CDR3 nucleotides are TGCGCCAGCAGCTCACAAACAGGGCCCGCGAACACCGGGGAGCTGTTTTTT. It translates to CASSSQTGPANTGELFF.

The chain carries TRBV4-1 and TRBJ1-3; TRBD1 aligns across 9 bases. This CDR3 has 15 residues. Losses at the gene ends were 3 bases for V and 6 bases for J; bases not matched to a gene: 6. Per germline, CDR1 MGHRA and CDR2 YSYEKL. Here the CDR3 reads CASSHLGQGENTIYF. Here the CDR3 DNA reads TGCGCCAGCAGCCACCTGGGACAGGGTGAAAACACCATATATTTT.

V usage is TRBV7-9 and J usage is TRBJ2-4, with D possibly matching TRBD1 (6 bases). The germline CDR1 and CDR2 sequences are SEHNR and FQNEAQ (reference sequence). The ends were cut back, 5 bases at V and 0 bases at J, with 14 bases in the middle. This CDR3 is 16 amino acids long. CDR3 nucleotides: TGTGCCAGCAGCCCAGGGGAAGGGGGAGCCAAAAACATTCAGTACTTC. It specifies CASSPGEGGAKNIQYF.

The rearrangement joins TRBV28 to TRBJ1-4, with 7 nucleotides matching TRBD1. The CDR3 consists of 14 residues. Trimming cost V 6 bases and J 4 bases; bases outside gene matches: 5. Germline V gene lookup returns CDR1 MDHEN and CDR2 SYDVKM. CDR3 nucleotides: TGTGCCAGCAGACTGACAGGGTTTAATGAAAAACTGTTTTTT. It specifies CASRLTGFNEKLFF. Full variable domain (missing parts from reference TRBV28 and TRBJ1-4): DVKVTQSSRYLVKRTGEKVFLECVQDMDHENMFWYRQDPGLGLRLIYFSYDVKMKEKGDIPEGYSVSREKKERFSLILESASTNQTSMYLCASRLTGFNEKLFFGSGTQLSVL.

This clone has more than one count but fewer than ten. The chain employs TRBV6-1 and TRBJ2-7; 8 bases line up with TRBD1. Germline V lookup: CDR1 MNHNS, CDR2 SASEGT. The junction had 4 bases not matched to a gene; V was cut back by 4 bases and J by 2 bases. This CDR3 is built from 14 residues. Here the CDR3 reads CASSVRGQAYEQYF. CDR3 sequence (DNA): TGTGCCAGCAGTGTGCGGGGACAGGCCTACGAGCAGTACTTC.

This chain joins TRBV2 and TRBJ2-1; TRBD2 aligns across 7 bases. The V gene's germline CDR1 is SNHLY and CDR2 FYNNEI. J was trimmed by 8 bases and V by 5 bases; bases with no gene match: 12. The CDR3 runs 15 residues. In DNA, the CDR3 is TGTGCCAGCAGTAGAGCCGGGACTACCACCCATGAGCAGTTCTTC. Protein: CASSRAGTTTHEQFF.